This T cell receptor (beta chain) was documented in a study of blood T cell repertoires in COVID-19. Profiling relied on immunoSEQ multiplex PCR, and the TCRdb table lists in-frame clones only, not all of them. In the table there are 200,000 to 250,000 clones, about 86% of which are singletons. The CDR3 has 12 amino acids. V dropped 3 bases and J dropped 13 bases, with 10 bases sitting between them. Per germline, CDR1 LGHDT and CDR2 YNNKEL (reference sequence). Patients in Seattle were enrolled during active infection, then followed longitudinally. The chain employs TRBV3-1 (or the pseudogene TRBV3-2) and TRBJ2-6, with D possibly matching TRBD1 (5 bases). The source of this sequence is a woman in her forties or fifties with COVID-19, enrolled during active disease. The sample consisted of peripheral blood. The CDR3 coding sequence is TGTGCCAGCAGCCACAGGGTGGGGGTCCTGACTTTC. This translates into CASSHRVGVLTF.